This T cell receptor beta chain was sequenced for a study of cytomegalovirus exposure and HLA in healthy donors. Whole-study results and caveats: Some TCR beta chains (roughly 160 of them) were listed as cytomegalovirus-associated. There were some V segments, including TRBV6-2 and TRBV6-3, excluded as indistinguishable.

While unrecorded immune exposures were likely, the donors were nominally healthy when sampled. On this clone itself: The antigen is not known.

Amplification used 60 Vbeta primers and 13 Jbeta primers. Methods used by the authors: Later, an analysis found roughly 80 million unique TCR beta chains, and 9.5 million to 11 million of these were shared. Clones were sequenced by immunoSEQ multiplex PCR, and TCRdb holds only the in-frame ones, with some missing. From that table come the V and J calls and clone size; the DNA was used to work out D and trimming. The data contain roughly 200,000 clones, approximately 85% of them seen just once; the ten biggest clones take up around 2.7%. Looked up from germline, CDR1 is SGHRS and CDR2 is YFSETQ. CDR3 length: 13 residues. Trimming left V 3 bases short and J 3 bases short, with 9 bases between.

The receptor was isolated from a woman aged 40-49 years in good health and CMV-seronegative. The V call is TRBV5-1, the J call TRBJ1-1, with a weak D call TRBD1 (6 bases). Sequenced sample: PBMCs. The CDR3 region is CASSSQGYTEAFF. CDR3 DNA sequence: TGCGCCAGCAGCTCCCAGGGGTACACTGAAGCTTTCTTT. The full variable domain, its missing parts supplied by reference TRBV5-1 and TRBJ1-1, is KAGVTQTPRYLIKTRGQQVTLSCSPISGHRSVSWYQQTPGQGLQFLFEYFSETQRNKGNFPGRFSGRQFSNSRSEMNVSTLELGDSALYLCASSSQGYTEAFFGQGTRLTVV.